A single sample is the source of the 30 T cell receptor beta chains below, sequenced in a study of neoadjuvant nivolumab and ipilimumab in lung cancer. TCRdb keeps only in-frame clones here, not all; method: immunoSEQ multiplex PCR. This sample yields 25,000 or so clones, of which more than 80% are seen a single time; about 5.2% belongs to the top ten. The input for sequencing was tumor tissue, taken after neoadjuvant nivolumab, alone or with ipilimumab, at or shortly before surgery. The receptor set was obtained from an adult with non-small cell lung cancer.

This clone has just a few counts. This chain connects TRBV6-1 to TRBJ2-7; 9 bases agree with TRBD1. J lost 4 bases, V lost 6 bases, and 7 bases had no gene match. The germline gives CDR1 MNHNS, CDR2 SASEGT. This CDR3 has 14 residues. The DNA for the CDR3 is TGTGCCAGCAGCGCGGACAGGGGAGGGTACGAGCAGTACTTC. It translates to CASSADRGGYEQYF.

CDR3 in DNA: TGTGCCATCAGTGAACCCGGGACAGGGATGTACGAGCAGTACTTC. It specifies CAISEPGTGMYEQYF. The V and J genes are TRBV10-3 and TRBJ2-7; 9 bases fit TRBD1. The junction had 7 bases not matched to a gene; V was cut back by 3 bases and J by 4 bases. Germline-derived CDR1 and CDR2 are ENHRY and SYGVKD. The CDR3 has 15 residues.

V usage is TRBV11-1 and J usage is TRBJ2-5; 7 positions match TRBD2. The germline V gene encodes CDR1 SGHAT and CDR2 FQDESV (reference sequence). J lost 7 bases, V lost 1 base, and 6 bases had no gene match. This CDR3 contains 14 residues. CDR3 amino acids: CASSLVTSEGTQYF. DNA for the CDR3: TGTGCCAGCAGCTTAGTCACTAGCGAGGGGACCCAGTACTTC.

The chain uses TRBV5-1 and TRBJ2-5, with 7 bases that match TRBD1. CDR1 is SGHRS, CDR2 YFSETQ, per germline. The CDR3 covers 14 residues. Trimming cost V 3 bases and J 2 bases; bases outside gene matches: 4. The CDR3 reads CASSYRDRQETQYF. CDR3 nucleotides: TGCGCCAGCAGCTACCGGGACAGACAAGAGACCCAGTACTTC.

V is TRBV5-1 and J is TRBJ2-2; the D gene is possibly TRBD1 (5 bases). CDR3 length equals 13 residues. Trimming removed 2 bases at V and 3 bases at J, with 5 bases between. CDR1 is SGHRS, CDR2 YFSETQ, per germline. The CDR3 DNA is TGCGCCAGCAGCTTAGGGGACACCGGGGAGCTGTTTTTT. It translates to CASSLGDTGELFF.

The chain uses TRBV6-6 and TRBJ2-3, with 8 bases matching TRBD1. V lost 0 bases, J lost 4 bases, and 0 bases stayed unmatched. This CDR3 has 14 residues. Germline V CDR1 and CDR2: MNHNY, SVGAGI (reference sequence). The chain's CDR3 is CASSYSDRADTQYF. The CDR3, as DNA: TGTGCCAGCAGTTACTCGGACAGGGCAGATACGCAGTATTTT.

The chain couples TRBV2 to TRBJ2-2; D is unresolved. V dropped 6 bases and J dropped 0 bases, with 11 bases sitting between them. Germline V lookup: CDR1 SNHLY, CDR2 FYNNEI. The CDR3 length is 15 residues. The CDR3 DNA reads as TGTGCCAGCAGCCTAGGAGCCACGAACACCGGGGAGCTGTTTTTT. Protein sequence: CASSLGATNTGELFF.

This clone has just a few counts. This chain uses TRBV6-5 with TRBJ2-2; D may be TRBD2 (7 bases). Trimming shortened V by 6 bases and J by 1 base, and 12 bases separated the two germline ends. The CDR3 extends over 15 amino acids. Germline lookup yields CDR1 MNHEY and CDR2 SVGAGI. The CDR3 is CASRGGDKNTGELFF. CDR3 bases: TGTGCCAGCAGAGGGGGGGACAAGAACACCGGGGAGCTGTTTTTT.

The chain uses TRBV11-3 and TRBJ2-5; 12 bases are shared with TRBD2. The germline V gene has CDR1 SGHNT and CDR2 YENEEA. The V and J ends lost 5 bases and 2 bases, in that order; junction bases with no gene match: 12. This CDR3 spans 18 amino acids. CDR3 coding DNA: TGTGCCAGCAGCCTAGGGGTGACTAGCGGGGGTTCGCAAGAGACCCAGTACTTC. As protein: CASSLGVTSGGSQETQYF. Together with reference TRBV11-3 and TRBJ2-5, the CDR3 gives the full variable domain: EAGVVQSPRYKIIEKKQPVAFWCNPISGHNTLYWYLQNLGQGPELLIRYENEEAVDDSQLPKDRFSAERLKGVDSTLKIQPAELGDSAVYLCASSLGVTSGGSQETQYFGPGTRLLVL.

This sequence joins TRBV28 and TRBJ2-5; 9 nucleotides agree with TRBD2. The V segment lost 4 bases and the J segment 7 bases; nucleotides outside the gene matches: 7. The CDR3 covers 14 residues. Germline assignment: CDR1 MDHEN and CDR2 SYDVKM. The CDR3 spells CASSSQREVGTQYF. In DNA, the CDR3 is TGTGCCAGCAGTTCCCAGCGGGAGGTGGGGACCCAGTACTTC.

The table lists this clone with a count of one. The V call is TRBV29-1, the J call TRBJ1-4; 9 bases match TRBD1. Per germline, CDR1 SQVTM and CDR2 ANQGSEA. CDR3 size: 13 residues. The J segment lost 8 bases and the V segment lost 6 bases, leaving 7 bases of the junction unmatched. CDR3 in DNA: TGCAGCGTACTGGGACAGGGAGTGGAAAAACTGTTTTTT. This translates into CSVLGQGVEKLFF.

This chain joins TRBV5-1 and TRBJ2-5; TRBD2 matches 13 bases. Germline lookup yields CDR1 SGHRS and CDR2 YFSETQ. This CDR3 comprises 19 residues. V was pared by 0 bases and J by 5 bases, with 13 bases of the junction left unmatched. The CDR3 DNA follows: TGCGCCAGCAGCTTGGGCAATTCAGGACTAGCGGGAGTTAGTGAGACCCAGTACTTC. This codes for CASSLGNSGLAGVSETQYF.

Note on this clone: The junction differs from germline at one of its ends, possibly a read error. This chain links TRBV6-5 with TRBJ2-7; the match to TRBD1 covers 8 bases. Per the germline V gene, CDR1 is MNHEY and CDR2 is SVGAGI. The CDR3 length is 16 residues. DNA of the CDR3: TGTGCCAGCAGTTCCATTGATGACAGGGGAACCTACGGGCAGTACTTC. This sequence encodes CASSSIDDRGTYGQYF.

This clone appeared a single time. The chain joins TRBV25-1 to TRBJ1-1; D is uncertain. Trimming took off 3 bases at V and 2 bases at J, with 4 bases between the two ends. Germline lookup yields CDR1 MGHDK and CDR2 SYGVNS. CDR3 size: 12 residues. In DNA form, the CDR3 reads TGTGCCAGCAGTGAGCACAACACTGAAGCTTTCTTT. It is translated as CASSEHNTEAFF.

The chain has TRBV10-1 and TRBJ2-1; D not certain. V lost 7 bases, J lost 2 bases, and 9 bases lay in between. The germline gives CDR1 WNHNN, CDR2 SYGVQD (reference sequence). The CDR3 is made up of 13 amino acids. The CDR3 protein is CASTVGPYNEQFF. The CDR3 bases are TGCGCCAGCACAGTAGGCCCCTACAATGAGCAGTTCTTC.

This chain uses TRBV5-1 with TRBJ2-6; D is undetermined. Germline-derived CDR1 and CDR2 are SGHRS and YFSETQ. The germline V and J ends were trimmed by 0 bases and 2 bases, with 9 bases remaining between them. The CDR3 runs to 16 residues. CDR3 in amino acids: CASSLVSGAGANVLTF. The CDR3 region has the DNA TGCGCCAGCAGCTTGGTGTCTGGGGCTGGGGCCAACGTCCTGACTTTC.

This clone has a handful of counts. The V call is TRBV10-1, the J call TRBJ2-7, with D perhaps TRBD1 or TRBD2 (5 bases each). The CDR3 loop spans 17 amino acids. Germline CDR1 reads WNHNN; CDR2 reads SYGVQD (reference sequence). Trimming removed 8 bases from V and 4 bases from J, with 27 bases in between. The CDR3 nucleotides read TGCGCCAGCCCCAGCGGACACCCAGGAAAAGGGGATTACGAGCAGTACTTC. This codes for CASPSGHPGKGDYEQYF.

This chain joins TRBV11-2 and TRBJ1-3; no clear D. Germline values: CDR1 SGHAT, CDR2 FQNNGV. This CDR3 has 18 residues. V shed 3 bases and J shed 0 bases, with 18 bases lying between them. CDR3 protein: CASSFTNLDANSGNTIYF. The CDR3 DNA follows: TGTGCCAGCAGCTTCACCAATCTCGACGCAAACTCTGGAAACACCATATATTTT.

This clone was found a few times. V is TRBV29-1 and J is TRBJ2-3, with D possibly matching TRBD2 (6 bases). There are 14 residues in the CDR3. Trimming removed 8 bases at V and 2 bases at J, with 17 bases between. Germline loops: CDR1 SQVTM, CDR2 ANQGSEA. CDR3 coding DNA: TGCAGCCTAAAGGGACTCACGAACACAGATACGCAGTATTTT. It encodes CSLKGLTNTDTQYF.

Only one count was recorded for this clone. The gene calls are TRBV2 and TRBJ1-2; no clear D. The CDR3 totals 11 residues. The germline V gene has CDR1 SNHLY and CDR2 FYNNEI. The germline V and J ends were trimmed by 5 bases and 0 bases, with 1 base remaining between them. The CDR3 DNA reads as TGTGCCAGCAGTTCTAACTATGGCTACACCTTC. It is translated as CASSSNYGYTF. Full variable domain (outside the CDR3, taken from reference TRBV2 and TRBJ1-2): EPEVTQTPSHQVTQMGQEVILRCVPISNHLYFYWYRQILGQKVEFLVSFYNNEISEKSEIFDDQFSVERPDGSNFTLKIRSTKLEDSAMYFCASSSNYGYTFGSGTRLTVV.

Concerning this clone itself: This same CDR3 is encoded by further DNA sequences in the sample. V and J are TRBV18 and TRBJ2-5, with TRBD2 identical over 8 bases. The CDR3 runs 15 residues. With 6 bases clipped from V and 1 base from J, the junction kept 7 bases outside the gene matches. Germline V lookup: CDR1 KGHSH, CDR2 LQKENI. CDR3 in amino acids: CASSPPRGGQETQYF. Here the CDR3 DNA reads TGTGCCAGCTCTCCTCCCCGGGGGGGCCAAGAGACCCAGTACTTC.

This clone was seen a few times. The V call is TRBV11-1, the J call TRBJ2-7, with D perhaps matching TRBD1 (5 bases). Looked up from germline, CDR1 is SGHAT and CDR2 is FQDESV (reference sequence). The CDR3 sequence is 14 residues long. V lost 1 base and J lost 1, with 8 bases in between. The CDR3 spells CASSLDQGSYEQYF. The CDR3 DNA reads as TGTGCCAGCAGCTTAGATCAGGGTTCCTACGAGCAGTACTTC.

The chain employs TRBV6-5 and TRBJ1-1; a possible D gene is TRBD1 (6 bases). Trimming left V 7 bases short and J 1 base short, with 13 bases between. The CDR3 loop spans 14 amino acids. Germline V lookup: CDR1 MNHEY, CDR2 SVGAGI. For the CDR3, the DNA is TGTGCCAGCACCTATTCACAGGGGAACACTGAAGCTTTCTTT. This codes for CASTYSQGNTEAFF.

V is TRBV18 and J is TRBJ2-7; 7 bases line up with TRBD1. Germline V lookup: CDR1 KGHSH, CDR2 LQKENI. The CDR3 contains 13 residues. The V segment lost 6 bases and the J segment 4 bases; nucleotides outside the gene matches: 6. For the CDR3, the DNA is TGTGCCAGCTCCCCGGGACAGTTTTACGAGCAGTACTTC. Translation: CASSPGQFYEQYF.

This chain links TRBV30 with TRBJ1-1, with TRBD1 matching 7 bases. Germline CDR1 reads GTSNPN; CDR2 reads SVGIG (reference sequence). The CDR3 has 16 residues. V shed 3 bases and J 0 bases; nucleotides not matched to a gene: 10. The CDR3 here is CAWRDRELGMNTEAFF. The CDR3 DNA reads as TGTGCCTGGAGAGACAGGGAGTTAGGGATGAACACTGAAGCTTTCTTT.

This clone was seen only a few times. The rearrangement uses TRBV7-9 and TRBJ1-2; D perhaps matches TRBD1 (5 bases). V lost 8 bases and J lost 4, with 20 bases in between. The CDR3 consists of 15 residues. CDR1 is SEHNR, CDR2 FQNEAQ, per germline (reference sequence). This CDR3 reads CASQGSEGFGYGYTF. The CDR3 coding sequence is TGTGCCAGCCAAGGTTCGGAGGGGTTTGGCTATGGCTACACCTTC. The full variable domain, completed using reference TRBV7-9 and TRBJ1-2, is DTGVSQNPRHKITKRGQNVTFRCDPISEHNRLYWYRQTLGQGPEFLTYFQNEAQLEKSRLLSDRFSAERPKGSFSTLEIQRTEQGDSAMYLCASQGSEGFGYGYTFGSGTRLTVV.

The CDR3 DNA follows: TGTGCCAGCAGTCTGGCATCCCGACAGGGTAAAGGTGGCTACACCTTC. It encodes CASSLASRQGKGGYTF. V and J are TRBV28 and TRBJ1-2, with 7 bases fitting TRBD1. This CDR3 has 16 residues. V was pared by 5 bases and J by 7 bases, with 16 bases of the junction left unmatched. The V gene's germline CDR1 is MDHEN and CDR2 SYDVKM.

A single count supports this clone. This chain links TRBV7-2 with TRBJ1-1, with D possibly matching TRBD1 (5 bases). CDR1 and CDR2 (germline): SGHTA, FQGNSA. The CDR3 runs to 13 residues. Trimming took off 5 bases at V and 6 bases at J, with 13 bases between the two ends. CDR3 nucleotides: TGTGCCAGCAGCCCGCAGGGTAGGGCTGAAGCTTTCTTT. It translates to CASSPQGRAEAFF. The full variable domain, its missing parts supplied by reference TRBV7-2 and TRBJ1-1, is GAGVSQSPSNKVTEKGKDVELRCDPISGHTALYWYRQSLGQGLEFLIYFQGNSAPDKSGLPSDRFSAERTGGSVSTLTIQRTQQEDSAVYLCASSPQGRAEAFFGQGTRLTVV.

The chain combines TRBV10-3 with TRBJ1-4; 10 bases fit TRBD1. Germline V gives CDR1 ENHRY, CDR2 SYGVKD. Trimming removed 6 bases from V and 6 bases from J; junction bases left unmatched: 4. The CDR3 contains 14 residues. CDR3 sequence: CAIRPGTGDEKLFF. DNA of the CDR3: TGTGCCATCAGGCCCGGGACAGGGGATGAAAAACTGTTTTTT.

V usage is TRBV5-6 and J usage is TRBJ1-6; TRBD1 might be the D (5 bases). Germline V gene lookup returns CDR1 SGHDT and CDR2 YYEEEE. This CDR3 has 14 residues. Trimming left V 2 bases short and J 14 bases short, with 17 bases between. CDR3 nucleotides: TGTGCCAGCAGCTTAAGGGGTTTTCTTGGAGCCCTCCACTTT. This gives the protein CASSLRGFLGALHF.